One sample yielded the 10 T cell receptor beta chains listed below, sequenced in a study of beta chain features in type 1 diabetes. The whole isolated RNA underwent reverse transcription, so sequencing captured expressed TCRB transcripts. Here immunoSEQ multiplex PCR was the method, and the copy in TCRdb shows in-frame clones only, minus some. The data show 60,000 or so clones, roughly 60% seen once. Specimen: Tregs from blood. These receptor sequences come from a woman between 18 and 30 years old in good health.

This rearrangement joins TRBV19 to TRBJ1-2, with TRBD1 matching 8 bases. CDR1 is LNHDA and CDR2 is SQIVND in the germline V gene (reference sequence). The CDR3 is 13 residues long. V shed 5 bases, J shed 8 bases, and the junction held 7 bases outside the gene matches. Here the CDR3 DNA reads TGTGCCAGTAGTTTGACAGGGGTAGGGGGCTACACCTTC. This encodes CASSLTGVGGYTF.

The V and J genes are TRBV7-2 and TRBJ1-5, with D tentatively TRBD1 (6 bases). The V gene's germline CDR1 is SGHTA and CDR2 FQGNSA. The CDR3 loop spans 19 amino acids. Trimming pared 1 base from V and 7 bases from J, leaving 26 bases between. The CDR3 DNA reads TGTGCCAGCAGCTTAGTAGGGCTGGGGGCCCAAACTCTGGGACAGCCCCAGCATTTT. Translating gives CASSLVGLGAQTLGQPQHF.

The genes are TRBV5-1 and TRBJ2-3; 9 bases line up with TRBD1. The J segment lost 1 base and the V segment lost 3 bases, leaving 3 bases of the junction unmatched. CDR1 and CDR2 (germline): SGHRS, YFSETQ. The CDR3 totals 15 residues. The CDR3 sequence: CASSYRDRGTDTQYF. The CDR3, as DNA: TGCGCCAGCAGCTACCGGGACAGGGGCACAGATACGCAGTATTTT.

The gene calls are TRBV20-1 and TRBJ1-3, with D hard to call. V lost 3 bases and J lost 4, with 4 bases in between. This CDR3 has 11 residues. Germline-derived CDR1 and CDR2 are DFQATT and SNEGSKA (reference sequence). CDR3 in DNA: TGCAGTGCTAGCAGGGGAAACACCATATATTTT. Residues: CSASRGNTIYF.

This clone was seen a handful of times. The chain employs TRBV10-3 and TRBJ2-1; 9 nucleotides line up with TRBD2. The V and J ends lost 3 bases and 9 bases, in that order; junction bases with no gene match: 6. Germline V gives CDR1 ENHRY, CDR2 SYGVKD. This CDR3 contains 14 residues. Written as DNA, the CDR3 is TGTGCCATCAGTGAACTAGCGGGCGTAAGTGAGCAGTTCTTC. It yields the protein CAISELAGVSEQFF.

V usage is TRBV9 and J usage is TRBJ2-5; 15 positions match TRBD2. The CDR3 loop spans 17 amino acids. The trim removed 4 bases at V and 4 bases at J, leaving 8 bases unmatched. CDR1 is SGDLS and CDR2 is YYNGEE in the germline V gene. The CDR3 coding sequence is TGTGCCAGCAGCCATGGACTAGCGGGGGGGGGAGGAGAGACCCAGTACTTC. Encoded protein: CASSHGLAGGGGETQYF. The whole variable domain, remainder taken from reference TRBV9 and TRBJ2-5, is DSGVTQTPKHLITATGQRVTLRCSPRSGDLSVYWYQQSLDQGLQFLIQYYNGEERAKGNILERFSAQQFPDLHSELNLSSLELGDSALYFCASSHGLAGGGGETQYFGPGTRLLVL.

This clone was picked up a small number of times. This rearrangement joins TRBV5-1 to TRBJ2-3, with 8 nucleotides matching TRBD1. The germline V gene encodes CDR1 SGHRS and CDR2 YFSETQ. Trimming removed 3 bases from V and 8 bases from J; junction bases left unmatched: 11. The CDR3 extends over 15 amino acids. CDR3 protein: CASSSSDRTGTTQYF. CDR3 coding DNA: TGCGCCAGCAGCTCTTCTGATAGGACAGGGACTACGCAGTATTTT.

CDR3 loop: CASSSRTGGAYAYGYTF. The CDR3, as DNA: TGTGCCAGCAGCTCGCGGACAGGGGGCGCTTATGCCTATGGCTACACCTTC. V gene TRBV5-6 combines with J gene TRBJ1-2, with 11 positions matching TRBD1. CDR1 SGHDT and CDR2 YYEEEE come from the germline V gene. The CDR3 spans 17 residues. V lost 3 bases to trimming and J lost 4 bases; unmatched junction nucleotides: 11.

The chain combines TRBV6-1 with TRBJ2-2; D perhaps matches TRBD2 (5 bases). Germline loops: CDR1 MNHNS, CDR2 SASEGT. CDR3 length: 16 amino acids. V dropped 4 bases and J dropped 0 bases, with 12 bases sitting between them. CDR3 residues: CASSGTFGTNTGELFF. The CDR3 DNA reads TGTGCCAGCAGTGGAACCTTCGGGACGAACACCGGGGAGCTGTTTTTT.

This clone was recorded a few times. The genes are TRBV27 and TRBJ2-2, with a weak D call TRBD1 (5 bases). CDR1 and CDR2 from the germline V gene are MNHEY and SMNVEV (reference sequence). V was cut by 5 bases and J by 2 bases, with 9 bases left in between. CDR3 size: 14 residues. The CDR3 bases are TGTGCCAGCAGTAAGACAGACAACACCGGGGAGCTGTTTTTT. This sequence encodes CASSKTDNTGELFF.